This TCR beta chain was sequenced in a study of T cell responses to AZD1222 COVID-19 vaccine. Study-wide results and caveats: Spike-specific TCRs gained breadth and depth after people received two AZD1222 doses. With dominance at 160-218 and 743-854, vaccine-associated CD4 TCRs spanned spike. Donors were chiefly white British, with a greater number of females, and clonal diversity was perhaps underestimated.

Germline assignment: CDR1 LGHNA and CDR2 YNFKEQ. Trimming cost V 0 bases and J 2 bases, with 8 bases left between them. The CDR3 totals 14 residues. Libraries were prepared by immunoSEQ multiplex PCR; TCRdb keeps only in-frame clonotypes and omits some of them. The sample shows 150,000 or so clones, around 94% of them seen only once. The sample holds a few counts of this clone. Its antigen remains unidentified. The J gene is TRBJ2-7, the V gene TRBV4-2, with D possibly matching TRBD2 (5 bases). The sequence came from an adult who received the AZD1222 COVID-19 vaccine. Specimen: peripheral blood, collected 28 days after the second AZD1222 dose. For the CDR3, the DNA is TGTGCCAGCAGCCAAGATTTAGCGCCCTACGAGCAGTACTTC. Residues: CASSQDLAPYEQYF.